This T cell receptor (beta chain) is drawn from a study of blood T cell repertoires in COVID-19. Germline values: CDR1 MGHRA, CDR2 YSYEKL. The CDR3 length is 12 residues. Trimming stripped 3 bases from V and 2 bases from J, with 3 bases between. Only in-frame clones appear in the TCRdb table, and some are missing; sequencing was by immunoSEQ multiplex PCR. The sample records about 110,000 clones, approximately 68% being singletons. J is TRBJ2-3 and V is TRBV4-1; D ambiguous. This TCR was recovered from a woman in her sixties with acute or convalescent COVID-19. Sequenced material: peripheral blood. The chain's CDR3 is CASSHHTDTQYF. In nucleotides, the CDR3 is TGCGCCAGCAGCCACCACACAGATACGCAGTATTTT.